This TCR beta chain was captured by sequencing in a study of blood T cells in healthy people across ages (dated by TCRdb to between 2015 and 2017). General notes on the study: Template switching captured roughly one uniquely barcoded TCR beta cDNA molecule per two T cells in model experiments. Two additional independent replicas of 1 million unique cDNA reads from the same blood draw were analyzed for two donors (one aged 18 to 30 and one aged 80 or older). To track age-related changes in TCR beta repertoire diversity, the study relied on deep sequencing normalized with unique cDNA molecular identifiers. The donors were split into four age groups: young (average around 15 years), middle-aged (nearly 40), aged (more than 60) and long-lived (approximately 89). To avoid experimental bias, donors of different ages were randomly spread across the sequencing lanes. Here is what the overall study found, with its caveats: Observed TCR beta diversity per million T cells fell roughly linearly with age, and a significant reduction was already apparent by age approximately 41. Bulk unsorted PBMC profiling prevented conclusive comparison of naive and antigen-experienced compartments. Compared with the aged group, the long-lived group had more naive CD4+ T cells, fewer expanded clones and increased TCR diversity, suggesting age selection. Donor CMV infection status was unknown, potentially confounding age-related changes in expanded clonotypes. Observed TCR beta diversity correlated strongly with the percentage of naive T cells measured by flow cytometry. Estimates of total diversity based on one million sequenced T cells were regarded as lower bounds and as underestimates.

Donors were under 40 systemically healthy Caucasian individuals from Russia aged roughly 6 to 95 years. Ten milliliters of peripheral blood were drawn from each donor into EDTA-treated Vacutainer tubes. Ficoll-Paque density-gradient centrifugation was used to isolate PBMCs, with at least 6 million obtained per sample. Total RNA was extracted from PBMCs with Trizol reagent, with at least 6 micrograms obtained per sample. Naive CD45RAhigh/CD27high T cell percentages were measured by flow cytometry on a PBMC aliquot from every donor. Including the terminal cysteine and phenylalanine, the CDR3 comprises 16 residues. Only CDR3 DNA remains: 48 bases, in frame from the first base. The germline V gene encodes CDR1 KGHDR and CDR2 SFDVKD. After removal of 5 bases from V and 0 bases from J, the junction retains 4 bases not matched to a gene. Receptor libraries were prepared by 5' RACE. This sample was sequenced with an Illumina HiSeq 2500. A second PCR of about 6 to 11 cycles was run with a J-beta primer mix and a sample-barcoded 5' primer. A template-switch 5' adaptor carrying 12 random nucleotides introduced a unique molecular identifier onto each TCR beta cDNA molecule. At least 2.5 million CDR3-containing paired-end reads were obtained from each sample. First-strand cDNA was synthesized from all RNA with the Mint cDNA synthesis kit, primed by a TRBC-specific oligonucleotide. Following uracil-DNA glycosylase treatment, all cDNA underwent a first 18-cycle PCR with the universal primers M1SS and BC2_uni_R. Concerning the study's data processing: For normalization, 1 million high-quality reads were randomly selected from each sample, with every read carrying a distinct molecular identifier. Instead of being binned into consensus sequences, reads with shared molecular identifiers were discarded. MiTCR, set to a Q25 quality threshold and the strictest error-elimination algorithm, was used for CDR3 identification, clonotype clustering and error correction. A nonparametric unseen species model with Euler transformation was used to estimate lower-bound total TCR beta diversity. TCRdb applied fastp at Q25 and MiXCR to the public reads, then kept only in-frame beta chains. A single entry per CDR3 protein holds the most common genes and DNA from its merged rows. Clone size and V and J calls follow TCRdb, not the original study. Present in this sample are hundreds of thousands of distinct CDR3 sequences, about 21% of which were seen just once. Jointly, the top ten make up roughly 3.9% of the sample.

This clonotype came up a few times. Its antigen target is currently unknown. One base away there is no much larger clone; base qualities are not given. The sequence derives from a man aged 65 to 85 in good health. Sequencing was carried out using blood. The sequence joins TRBV24-1 to TRBJ2-3, and TRBD2 matches 10 of the central bases. The base sequence is TGTGCCACCAGTGGTCAGACTAGCGGGAGCACAGATACGCAGTATTTT. This encodes CATSGQTSGSTDTQYF.